This entry lists 27 T cell receptor beta chains sequenced from one sample in a study of shared clonotypes between healthy human individuals. Sequencing used immunoSEQ multiplex PCR; TCRdb keeps in-frame clones, though not all of them. The sample lists a few million clones, approximately 92% occurring once. CD45RO-negative cells were positively selected for CCR7, leaving out terminally differentiated effector memory CD45RA+ cells. Material: naive CD8+ T cells from PBMCs. The receptors were gathered from a young man in good health. Some clones in this sample may be carry-over from other donors' samples.

The chain is built from TRBV7-8 and TRBJ2-1; D possibly uses TRBD1 or TRBD2 (6 bases each). This CDR3 comprises 19 residues. Per germline, CDR1 SGHVS and CDR2 FQNEAQ. The germline V and J ends were trimmed by 1 base and 0 bases, with 19 bases remaining between them. The CDR3 sequence: CASSLGGGLASSSYNEQFF. The CDR3 DNA follows: TGTGCCAGCAGCTTAGGAGGGGGGCTAGCAAGTAGCTCCTACAATGAGCAGTTCTTC. The complete variable domain, with remaining parts taken from reference TRBV7-8 and TRBJ2-1, reads GAGVSQSPRYKVAKRGQDVALRCDPISGHVSLFWYQQALGQGPEFLTYFQNEAQLDKSGLPSDRFFAERPEGSVSTLKIQRTQQEDSAVYLCASSLGGGLASSSYNEQFFGPGTRLTVL.

The chain joins TRBV19 to TRBJ1-1; TRBD1 aligns across 9 bases. The germline V gene has CDR1 LNHDA and CDR2 SQIVND (reference sequence). V shed 6 bases, J shed 4 bases, and the junction held 6 bases outside the gene matches. This CDR3 has 14 amino acids. The CDR3 spells CASSPGTGFTEAFF. Written as DNA, the CDR3 is TGTGCCAGTAGCCCCGGGACAGGGTTCACTGAAGCTTTCTTT.

This clone showed up just a few times. Additional DNA sequences in this sample encode the identical CDR3. The J gene is TRBJ2-2, the V gene TRBV27; D possibly corresponds to TRBD2 (5 bases). Per the germline V gene, CDR1 is MNHEY and CDR2 is SMNVEV (reference sequence). Trimming removed 2 bases from V and 4 bases from J, with 8 bases in between. The CDR3 has 14 amino acids. CDR3 DNA sequence: TGTGCCAGCAGTTTAGGTCGGGGCACCGGGGAGCTGTTTTTT. Translated, it gives CASSLGRGTGELFF.

This clone has more than one count but fewer than ten. The identical CDR3 is also encoded by other nucleotide sequences in the sample. The rearrangement uses TRBV19 and TRBJ2-7; D remains unclear. V was pared by 1 base and J by 5 bases, with 3 bases between. The CDR3 is made up of 11 amino acids. The germline V gene has CDR1 LNHDA and CDR2 SQIVND (reference sequence). The DNA of the CDR3 is TGTGCCAGTAGTATAGGGAACGAGCAGTACTTC. Protein product: CASSIGNEQYF.

In regard to this clone: Other DNA sequences in this sample translate to the same CDR3. The V gene is TRBV27, the J gene TRBJ2-7; D is unclear. This CDR3 has 15 amino acids. Germline loops: CDR1 MNHEY, CDR2 SMNVEV (reference sequence). Trimming took off 3 bases at V and 0 bases at J, with 12 bases between the two ends. CDR3 loop: CASSFQAGSSYEQYF. The CDR3 DNA reads TGTGCCAGCAGTTTTCAGGCAGGAAGCTCCTACGAGCAGTACTTC.

V is TRBV7-9 and J is TRBJ2-5; D is perhaps TRBD2 (5 bases). The CDR3 sequence is 15 residues long. CDR1 and CDR2 from the germline V gene are SEHNR and FQNEAQ (reference sequence). The germline V and J ends were trimmed by 4 bases and 1 base, with 13 bases remaining between them. In nucleotides, the CDR3 is TGTGCCAGCAGCTCCGAGATAGCGATCCAAGAGACCCAGTACTTC. Encoded protein: CASSSEIAIQETQYF.

This clone was found a few times. The chain links TRBV14 to TRBJ2-2; possibly TRBD1 for D (6 bases). Germline-derived CDR1 and CDR2 are SGHDN and FVKESK. The CDR3 totals 15 residues. Trimming removed 6 bases from V and 6 bases from J, with 17 bases in between. The CDR3 DNA reads TGTGCCAGCAGTCCTGGACAGAGGTATCCCGGGGAGCTGTTTTTT. Amino acid sequence: CASSPGQRYPGELFF.

Concerning this clone itself: The sample carries other DNA sequences with the same CDR3. The V call is TRBV7-9, the J call TRBJ2-7; 7 positions agree with TRBD1. Germline CDR1 reads SEHNR; CDR2 reads FQNEAQ (reference sequence). Trimming took 5 bases from V and 2 from J; bases not matched to a gene: 6. There are 14 residues in the CDR3. CDR3 coding DNA: TGTGCCAGCAGCCCCTGGGACAGAGCCTACGAGCAGTACTTC. This gives the protein CASSPWDRAYEQYF. The full variable domain, completed using reference TRBV7-9 and TRBJ2-7, is DTGVSQNPRHKITKRGQNVTFRCDPISEHNRLYWYRQTLGQGPEFLTYFQNEAQLEKSRLLSDRFSAERPKGSFSTLEIQRTEQGDSAMYLCASSPWDRAYEQYFGPGTRLTVT.

This chain connects TRBV9 to TRBJ1-2; 8 bases match TRBD1. CDR3 length: 16 amino acids. Germline values: CDR1 SGDLS, CDR2 YYNGEE. V trimming: 3 bases; J trimming: 3 bases; junction bases outside the gene matches: 10. CDR3 bases: TGTGCCAGCAGCGCCAAATCACAGGGGGTGGACTATGGCTACACCTTC. This encodes CASSAKSQGVDYGYTF.

The CDR3 DNA reads TGTGCCAGCAGTCCCCGGACTAGCATGACGGATACGCAGTATTTT. Residues: CASSPRTSMTDTQYF. The V call is TRBV27, the J call TRBJ2-3, with 8 bases that match TRBD2. This CDR3 region has 15 residues. J was trimmed by 6 bases and V by 5 bases; bases with no gene match: 10. Germline CDR1 and CDR2: MNHEY and SMNVEV (reference sequence).

The genes are TRBV9 and TRBJ2-3; D tentatively reads TRBD1 or TRBD2 (7 bases each). The CDR3 length is 16 residues. V gave up 0 bases and J gave up 1 base, with 12 bases separating them. The germline CDR1 and CDR2 sequences are SGDLS and YYNGEE. The CDR3 reads CASSVAGGRGTDTQYF. The CDR3 DNA follows: TGTGCCAGCAGCGTAGCAGGGGGGAGGGGCACAGATACGCAGTATTTT.

The genes are TRBV6-5 and TRBJ2-7, with a weak D call TRBD2 (6 bases). Germline V lookup: CDR1 MNHEY, CDR2 SVGAGI. The length of the CDR3 is 15 residues. The germline V and J ends were trimmed by 6 bases and 6 bases, with 21 bases remaining between them. The CDR3 nucleotides read TGTGCCAGCAGCTCACGGGACTCCGCCCAGGGCGAGCAGTACTTC. This gives the protein CASSSRDSAQGEQYF.

This rearrangement joins TRBV18 to TRBJ2-7, with 7 nucleotides matching TRBD2. V lost 3 bases and J lost 2; bases outside the gene matches: 10. There are 16 residues in the CDR3. CDR1 is KGHSH and CDR2 is LQKENI in the germline V gene. The DNA of the CDR3 is TGTGCCAGCTCACCTGCGGGGAGCGGGAAACCCTACGAGCAGTACTTC. Its protein is CASSPAGSGKPYEQYF.

The rearrangement joins TRBV7-9 to TRBJ2-7; possibly TRBD2 for D (6 bases). The CDR3 sequence is 15 residues long. Germline V gene data show CDR1 as SEHNR and CDR2 as FQNEAQ (reference sequence). Trimming took 1 base from V and 2 from J, leaving 12 bases between them. The CDR3 nucleotides read TGTGCCAGCAGCTTAGGCGCGGGATTAGCCTACGAGCAGTACTTC. This translates into CASSLGAGLAYEQYF.

The chain couples TRBV27 to TRBJ2-7, with 16 nucleotides matching TRBD2. Germline V lookup: CDR1 MNHEY, CDR2 SMNVEV (reference sequence). The CDR3 has 17 amino acids. The V and J ends lost 4 bases and 5 bases, in that order; junction bases with no gene match: 8. CDR3 residues: CASSYPGLAGGPNEQYF. CDR3 DNA sequence: TGTGCCAGCAGTTATCCGGGACTAGCGGGAGGGCCTAACGAGCAGTACTTC.

The chain combines TRBV6-1 with TRBJ2-3; D uncertain. The germline V gene encodes CDR1 MNHNS and CDR2 SASEGT. V was pared by 2 bases and J by 1 base, with 10 bases between. The CDR3 length is 15 residues. The CDR3 sequence is CASSEILGGTDTQYF. The DNA for the CDR3 is TGTGCCAGCAGTGAAATCCTAGGAGGCACAGATACGCAGTATTTT.

The genes are TRBV27 and TRBJ2-7; 9 bases are a match to TRBD1. This CDR3 comprises 16 residues. Trimming removed 2 bases from V and 6 bases from J; junction bases left unmatched: 11. Germline CDR1 and CDR2: MNHEY and SMNVEV (reference sequence). The CDR3 reads CASSLVITGGRGEQYF. CDR3 nucleotide sequence: TGTGCCAGCAGTTTAGTAATCACAGGGGGCAGGGGCGAGCAGTACTTC.

The chain is built from TRBV6-8 and TRBJ2-3, with D unclear. The V gene's germline CDR1 is MNHGY and CDR2 SAAAGT. Deletions cut 2 bases from V and 0 bases from J, with 9 bases between. This CDR3 is built from 15 residues. CDR3 region: CASSYVGRSTDTQYF. In DNA form, the CDR3 reads TGTGCCAGCAGTTACGTAGGCAGGAGCACAGATACGCAGTATTTT.

This chain uses TRBV11-2 with TRBJ2-2; D possibly uses TRBD1 or TRBD2 (5 bases each). The CDR3 length is 16 residues. Germline CDR1 is SGHAT and CDR2 is FQNNGV. V lost 7 bases and J lost 2, with 17 bases in between. Here the CDR3 DNA reads TGTGCCAGCATCCCAAGACGGGGCTTTAACACCGGGGAGCTGTTTTTT. Amino acid sequence: CASIPRRGFNTGELFF.

The chain has TRBV27 and TRBJ2-2, with 12 bases aligning to TRBD2. The CDR3 totals 15 residues. V lost 5 bases, J lost 3 bases, and 1 base stayed unmatched. The V gene's germline CDR1 is MNHEY and CDR2 SMNVEV (reference sequence). CDR3 sequence: CASSTSGRYTGELFF. Written as DNA, the CDR3 is TGTGCCAGCAGTACTAGCGGGAGGTACACCGGGGAGCTGTTTTTT.

This chain uses TRBV27 with TRBJ2-7; the D call may be TRBD1 or TRBD2 (5 bases each). The CDR3 totals 14 residues. V lost 5 bases, J lost 4 bases, and 15 bases lay in between. Germline V gene sequence: CDR1 MNHEY, CDR2 SMNVEV (reference sequence). The CDR3 nucleotides are TGTGCCAGCAGTCCCCGGGACGGACCTTACGAGCAGTACTTC. This gives the protein CASSPRDGPYEQYF.

This chain links TRBV10-1 with TRBJ1-2, with D perhaps matching TRBD1 (6 bases). The V end lost 7 bases, the J end lost 4 bases, and 19 bases lay between the germline ends. CDR3 length: 15 amino acids. Germline V lookup: CDR1 WNHNN, CDR2 SYGVQD (reference sequence). The CDR3 region is CASTQESGQIYGYTF. The CDR3 region has the DNA TGCGCCAGCACCCAAGAATCGGGACAAATCTATGGCTACACCTTC.

The J gene is TRBJ1-2, the V gene TRBV7-9, with D unresolved. V gave up 1 base and J gave up 4 bases, with 13 bases separating them. Germline V gene data show CDR1 as SEHNR and CDR2 as FQNEAQ (reference sequence). The CDR3 spans 15 residues. The DNA of the CDR3 is TGTGCCAGCAGCTTAGGCGAAGAGTCCTTCTATGGCTACACCTTC. It is translated as CASSLGEESFYGYTF. Supplemented by reference TRBV7-9 and TRBJ1-2, the full variable domain reads DTGVSQNPRHKITKRGQNVTFRCDPISEHNRLYWYRQTLGQGPEFLTYFQNEAQLEKSRLLSDRFSAERPKGSFSTLEIQRTEQGDSAMYLCASSLGEESFYGYTFGSGTRLTVV.

J is TRBJ2-1 and V is TRBV20-1, with D perhaps TRBD1 (6 bases). The CDR3 covers 9 residues. CDR1 is DFQATT, CDR2 SNEGSKA, per germline (reference sequence). This chain's CDR3 is CSHHRAGFF. CDR3 nucleotide sequence: TGCAGCCATCACAGGGCAGGGTTCTTC.

The genes are TRBV7-3 and TRBJ2-2, with TRBD1 matching over 9 bases. Germline V gives CDR1 SGHTA, CDR2 FQGTGA. Losses at the gene ends were 4 bases for V and 1 base for J; bases not matched to a gene: 1. The CDR3 is 15 amino acids. CDR3 sequence: CASSSGQGNTGELFF. CDR3 nucleotides: TGTGCCAGCAGCTCGGGACAGGGGAACACCGGGGAGCTGTTTTTT. Full variable domain (rest looked up from reference TRBV7-3 and TRBJ2-2): GAGVSQTPSNKVTEKGKYVELRCDPISGHTALYWYRQSLGQGPEFLIYFQGTGAADDSGLPNDRFFAVRPEGSVSTLKIQRTERGDSAVYLCASSSGQGNTGELFFGEGSRLTVL.

The rearrangement uses TRBV5-1 and TRBJ2-7, with D unclear. This CDR3 contains 17 residues. The germline CDR1 and CDR2 sequences are SGHRS and YFSETQ. The V gene lost 4 bases and the J gene lost 0 bases, with 20 bases spanning the gap. CDR3 DNA sequence: TGCGCCAGCAGCCCCGATAGGGTCGGATACAGCTCCTACGAGCAGTACTTC. This translates into CASSPDRVGYSSYEQYF.

The CDR3: CATSTRTEDEYEQYF. The CDR3 DNA follows: TGTGCCACCAGCACCCGGACAGAAGACGAGTACGAGCAGTACTTC. The gene calls are TRBV15 and TRBJ2-7; D is perhaps TRBD1 (6 bases). Between the trimmed V and J ends, which lost 4 bases and 4 bases, there was a span of 17 bases. The CDR3 consists of 15 residues. The germline V gene encodes CDR1 LNHNV and CDR2 YYDKDF (reference sequence).